Presented here are 16 T cell receptor beta chains from one specimen sequenced in a study of tumor-infiltrating lymphocytes in localized non-small cell lung cancer. Method: immunoSEQ multiplex PCR; TCRdb's copy keeps in-frame clones and lacks some. The repertoire holds about 3,000 clones, with around 40% as singletons. Sequenced sample: uninvolved lung tissue not adjacent to the tumor. These TCRs come from a human donor with non-small cell lung cancer.

The gene calls are TRBV28 and TRBJ2-7, with a tentative D call TRBD1 (5 bases). CDR1 is MDHEN, CDR2 SYDVKM, per germline. The CDR3 is 14 residues long. Deletions cut 2 bases from V and 2 bases from J, with 10 bases between. CDR3 region: CASSLGASTYEQYF. The DNA for the CDR3 is TGTGCCAGCAGTTTAGGGGCCTCTACCTACGAGCAGTACTTC. Full variable domain (rest looked up from reference TRBV28 and TRBJ2-7): DVKVTQSSRYLVKRTGEKVFLECVQDMDHENMFWYRQDPGLGLRLIYFSYDVKMKEKGDIPEGYSVSREKKERFSLILESASTNQTSMYLCASSLGASTYEQYFGPGTRLTVT.

The chain is built from TRBV7-8 and TRBJ1-1; D is unresolved. The CDR3 has 15 residues. Germline CDR1 SGHVS, CDR2 FQNEAQ. V was shortened by 1 base and J by 0 bases, with 9 bases between the two germline ends. Here the CDR3 reads CASSLEVWMNTEAFF. The DNA of the CDR3 is TGTGCCAGCAGCTTAGAAGTGTGGATGAACACTGAAGCTTTCTTT.

V usage is TRBV6-5 and J usage is TRBJ1-1, with D possibly matching TRBD1 (5 bases). The germline V gene has CDR1 MNHEY and CDR2 SVGAGI. The CDR3 spans 15 residues. Trimming removed 2 bases at V and 0 bases at J, with 10 bases between. In DNA, the CDR3 is TGTGCCAGCAGTTACCCGACAGAGATGAACACTGAAGCTTTCTTT. Translation: CASSYPTEMNTEAFF.

In the case of this clone: The identical CDR3 is also encoded by other nucleotide sequences in the sample. The chain is built from TRBV5-1 and TRBJ1-1, with TRBD1 as a possible D gene (6 bases). CDR1 is SGHRS, CDR2 YFSETQ, per germline. V dropped 5 bases and J dropped 1 base, with 9 bases sitting between them. CDR3 size: 13 residues. The CDR3 loop is CASRQQGNTEAFF. The CDR3 DNA is TGCGCCAGCAGACAACAGGGGAACACTGAAGCTTTCTTT.

The chain links TRBV5-6 to TRBJ1-4; unclear D gene. The V gene lost 3 bases and the J gene lost 6 bases, with 3 bases spanning the gap. This CDR3 spans 11 amino acids. The germline gives CDR1 SGHDT, CDR2 YYEEEE. Here the CDR3 reads CASSSDEKLFF. The CDR3 region has the DNA TGTGCCAGCAGCTCGGATGAAAAACTGTTTTTT.

This sequence joins TRBV30 and TRBJ2-2, with D tentatively TRBD2 (6 bases). V was cut by 0 bases and J by 5 bases, with 16 bases left in between. The CDR3 extends over 16 amino acids. CDR1 GTSNPN and CDR2 SVGIG come from the germline V gene (reference sequence). The CDR3 protein is CAWSVPWGVWTGELFF. CDR3 nucleotides: TGTGCCTGGAGTGTACCCTGGGGGGTGTGGACCGGGGAGCTGTTTTTT.

This clone was seen a single time. This chain uses TRBV6-4 with TRBJ2-3; D gene uncertain. CDR1 is MRHNA and CDR2 is SNTAGT in the germline V gene. Trimming pared 0 bases from V and 0 bases from J, leaving 7 bases between. CDR3 length equals 15 residues. The CDR3: CASSDSVGSTDTQYF. Here the CDR3 DNA reads TGTGCCAGCAGTGACTCGGTAGGAAGCACAGATACGCAGTATTTT.

The rearrangement links TRBV30 to TRBJ1-2, with 8 bases fitting TRBD1. Germline V CDR1 and CDR2: GTSNPN, SVGIG (reference sequence). After removal of 5 bases from V and 3 bases from J, the junction contained 8 bases not matched to a gene. CDR3 length: 14 amino acids. CDR3 sequence reads: CAWENRGGYYGYTF. The CDR3, as DNA: TGTGCCTGGGAGAACAGGGGGGGCTACTATGGCTACACCTTC.

Within the sample, this clone is medium-sized. The genes are TRBV4-1 and TRBJ1-2; D gene unclear. The CDR3 length is 14 residues. The V end lost 0 bases, the J end lost 4 bases, and 9 bases lay between the germline ends. Germline V gene data show CDR1 as MGHRA and CDR2 as YSYEKL. The CDR3, as DNA: TGCGCCAGCAGCCAAGATTATACCAGCTATGGCTACACCTTC. Its translation is CASSQDYTSYGYTF.

The chain has TRBV4-1 and TRBJ2-1, with 8 positions matching TRBD2. The V gene's germline CDR1 is MGHRA and CDR2 YSYEKL. CDR3 size: 15 residues. Trimming at V came to 0 bases and at J to 7 bases, leaving 5 bases not matched to a gene. Here the CDR3 reads CASSQDGGTRNEQFF. Here the CDR3 DNA reads TGCGCCAGCAGCCAAGATGGCGGGACTAGGAATGAGCAGTTCTTC.

This clone has only one observation. CDR3 region: CAWRTGGINQPQHF. The CDR3 region has the DNA TGTGCCTGGAGGACAGGGGGGATCAATCAGCCCCAGCATTTT. This chain joins TRBV30 and TRBJ1-5, with 9 nucleotides matching TRBD1. This CDR3 has 14 amino acids. V shed 3 bases, J shed 3 bases, and the junction held 3 bases outside the gene matches. Looked up from germline, CDR1 is GTSNPN and CDR2 is SVGIG (reference sequence).

The rearrangement joins TRBV18 to TRBJ1-2, with 7 positions matching TRBD1. Per the germline V gene, CDR1 is KGHSH and CDR2 is LQKENI. J lost 0 bases, V lost 8 bases, and 6 bases had no gene match. The CDR3 runs 14 residues. CDR3 DNA: TGTGCCAGCACGGACAGGCTAGCTAACTATGGCTACACCTTC. Amino acids: CASTDRLANYGYTF. Filled out from reference TRBV18 and TRBJ1-2, the complete variable domain reads NAGVMQNPRHLVRRRGQEARLRCSPMKGHSHVYWYRQLPEEGLKFMVYLQKENIIDESGMPKERFSAEFPKEGPSILRIQQVVRGDSAAYFCASTDRLANYGYTFGSGTRLTVV.

This clone was seen a few times. The V call is TRBV2, the J call TRBJ2-5; D unresolved. CDR3 size: 11 residues. The germline CDR1 and CDR2 sequences are SNHLY and FYNNEI. V dropped 2 bases and J dropped 5 bases, with 3 bases sitting between them. CDR3: CASSEWETQYF. The DNA of the CDR3 is TGTGCCAGCAGTGAATGGGAGACCCAGTACTTC.

V gene TRBV27 combines with J gene TRBJ1-3; possibly TRBD1 for D (5 bases). The germline V gene has CDR1 MNHEY and CDR2 SMNVEV (reference sequence). This CDR3 comprises 15 residues. V was shortened by 2 bases and J by 2 bases, with 10 bases between the two germline ends. The chain's CDR3 is CASSLGSGAGNTIYF. Here the CDR3 DNA reads TGTGCCAGCAGTTTAGGGTCGGGGGCTGGAAACACCATATATTTT.

The chain joins TRBV20-1 to TRBJ1-1, with D possibly being TRBD1 (5 bases). The CDR3 length is 11 residues. The germline V and J ends were trimmed by 3 bases and 8 bases, with 10 bases remaining between them. Germline loops: CDR1 DFQATT, CDR2 SNEGSKA (reference sequence). CDR3 residues: CSASRDGEAFF. CDR3 nucleotide sequence: TGCAGTGCTAGCCGGGACGGAGAAGCTTTCTTT.

Only a few counts were recorded for this clone. The chain has TRBV29-1 and TRBJ1-2; TRBD1 agrees at 7 bases. The CDR3 length is 13 residues. The ends lost 2 bases at V and 4 bases at J; junction bases unmatched: 4. Germline V CDR1 and CDR2: SQVTM, ANQGSEA. The CDR3 loop reads CSVERDSRYGYTF. In DNA, the CDR3 is TGCAGCGTTGAAAGGGACAGCCGCTATGGCTACACCTTC.